This TCR beta chain was recorded in a study of T cells in Graves' hyperthyroidism and ophthalmopathy. Regarding the study as a whole: Most thyroid clonotypes that were expanded above 0.001 also turned up in blood.

In making diagnoses, clinical symptoms, serum thyroxine and TRAb, thyroid ultrasound and orbital computed tomography were all used. The PBMCs were taken from around 10 ml of fresh peripheral blood. This clonotype was seen many times. What it recognizes is unknown. What was amplified from RNA transcripts were TCR beta CDR3 regions. The study used the HTBI primer set for a first-round RT-PCR of the TCR CDR3. TCRdb fed the multiplex PCR reads into MiXCR, producing one record per CDR3 protein. The data contain 350,000 to 400,000 distinct CDR3 sequences, about 15% of them singletons. Per the germline V gene, CDR1 is SGHRS and CDR2 is YFSETQ. This CDR3 spans 13 amino acids. V shed 0 bases and J shed 3 bases, with 4 bases lying between them.

This receptor was identified in a woman aged 25 to 39 with Graves' hyperthyroidism. The specimen sequenced was blood. The rearrangement uses TRBV5-1 and TRBJ1-3, with D unresolved. This chain's CDR3 is CASSLVGGNTIYF. The CDR3 DNA reads TGCGCCAGCAGCTTGGTCGGTGGAAACACCATATATTTT.